The rows below give T cell receptor beta chains drawn from one sample of a study of human T cells and chemical hapten exposure. TCRdb recomputed calls from the RACE reads with MiXCR, one row per CDR3 protein. The sample records under 100,000 distinct CDR3 sequences, around 9.3% being singletons. The specimen was whole blood, collected in connection with sensitization to the hapten diphenylcyclopropenone (DPC). All receptors come from a woman in her forties or fifties with alopecia areata. Some clones in this sample may be carry-over from other donors' samples. Both conserved end residues are part of each CDR3. The D gene is left open where the match is weak. Clone size is not always given. Where it is, it says once, few, many or a class for expanded clones.

CDR3 protein	CDR3 DNA	V gene	D gene	clone size	J gene
CASNRAYGYTF	TGTGCCAGCAACAGGGCCTATGGCTACACCTTC	TRBV30	.	.	TRBJ1-2
CSGQTTNTEAFF	TGCAGCGGACAGACAACCAACACTGAAGCTTTCTTT	TRBV29-1	.	many	TRBJ1-1
CASRGLSYEQYF	TGTGCCAGCAGGGGACTCTCCTACGAGCAGTACTTC	TRBV6-6	.	many	TRBJ2-7
CSVVRTDNYGYTF	TGCAGCGTTGTTAGGACAGATAACTATGGCTACACCTTC	TRBV29-1	.	many	TRBJ1-2
CASSPSWGLQETQYF	TGTGCCAGCAGTCCCAGTTGGGGGCTCCAAGAGACCCAGTACTTC	TRBV6-6	.	few	TRBJ2-5
CASSLGWDTRGGYTF	TGTGCCAGCAGCTTAGGATGGGACACCCGGGGAGGCTACACCTTC	TRBV7-2	.	many	TRBJ1-2
CASSFRGSPYEQYF	TGCGCCAGCAGCTTCCGAGGAAGCCCCTACGAGCAGTACTTC	TRBV5-1	.	many	TRBJ2-7
CASSSTGIQPQHF	TGTGCCAGCAGCTCAACAGGGATTCAGCCCCAGCATTTT	TRBV7-9	.	many	TRBJ1-5
CASSPISSAYEQFF	TGTGCCAGCAGCCCCATTTCCTCCGCATATGAGCAGTTCTTC	TRBV3-1	.	.	TRBJ2-1
CASRPLAGGLNTGELFF	TGTGCCAGCAGACCCCTAGCGGGAGGGCTGAACACCGGGGAGCTGTTTTTT	TRBV11-2	TRBD2	.	TRBJ2-2
CSAPSNSAGNTDTQYF	TGCAGTGCCCCCTCCAACTCAGCGGGAAACACAGATACGCAGTATTTT	TRBV20-1	TRBD2	.	TRBJ2-3
CASERGRVNTEAFF	TGTGCCAGCGAGCGGGGACGGGTAAACACTGAAGCTTTCTTT	TRBV6-1	.	many	TRBJ1-1
CASSPDTEAFF	TGTGCCAGCAGCCCTGACACCGAAGCTTTCTTT	TRBV28	.	few	TRBJ1-1
CALPGLADEQFF	TGTGCCTTACCCGGACTAGCCGATGAGCAGTTCTTC	TRBV30	TRBD2	few	TRBJ2-1
CASSLKDPGGQPQHF	TGTGCCAGCAGCTTGAAAGACCCTGGGGGTCAGCCCCAGCATTTT	TRBV7-8	.	.	TRBJ1-5
CSAREANTGELFF	TGCAGTGCTAGAGAAGCTAACACCGGGGAGCTGTTTTTT	TRBV20-1	.	many	TRBJ2-2
CASSLSGTHDTQYF	TGTGCCAGCAGTCTGAGCGGGACTCATGATACGCAGTATTTT	TRBV2	TRBD2	many	TRBJ2-3
CASNPGGRRTEAFF	TGTGCCAGCAACCCTGGGGGTAGGAGGACTGAAGCTTTCTTT	TRBV6-1	.	many	TRBJ1-1
CASSPLSGRALTDTQYF	TGTGCCAGCAGCCCACTTAGCGGGAGGGCCCTCACAGATACGCAGTATTTT	TRBV11-2	TRBD2	.	TRBJ2-3
CASSLQRRNNEQFF	TGTGCCAGCAGTTTACAGCGTAGAAACAATGAGCAGTTCTTC	TRBV28	.	many	TRBJ2-1
CSGTEFDEQFF	TGCAGCGGGACGGAATTCGATGAGCAGTTCTTC	TRBV29-1	.	few	TRBJ2-1
CASSVVGRGRGTEAFF	TGTGCCAGCAGCGTAGTCGGCCGGGGGCGGGGCACTGAAGCTTTCTTT	TRBV9	.	few	TRBJ1-1
CASQMPKQGKQPQHF	TGTGCCAGCCAGATGCCCAAACAGGGCAAGCAGCCCCAGCATTTT	TRBV28	.	few	TRBJ1-5
CASSLGPTGGTEAFF	TGTGCCAGCAGTTTAGGACCAACAGGGGGGACTGAAGCTTTCTTT	TRBV28	TRBD1	few	TRBJ1-1
CASSFPGQGASRNTEAFF	TGTGCCAGCTCGTTCCCGGGACAGGGGGCCAGTCGAAACACTGAAGCTTTCTTT	TRBV18	TRBD1	few	TRBJ1-1
CASSLSRPEDEQFF	TGTGCCAGCAGTCTCTCCCGCCCCGAGGATGAGCAGTTCTTC	TRBV27	.	few	TRBJ2-1
CASSFGRRDYEQYF	TGTGCCAGCAGCTTTGGTCGGAGAGACTACGAGCAGTACTTC	TRBV7-8	.	many	TRBJ2-7
CSVPPSVGPEGYTF	TGCAGTGTGCCCCCCTCCGTCGGGCCGGAGGGCTACACCTTC	TRBV20-1	.	many	TRBJ1-2
CASSLGRTVRNSPLHF	TGTGCCAGCAGCTTGGGCAGGACGGTTCGTAATTCACCCCTCCACTTT	TRBV7-2	.	few	TRBJ1-6
CSAVARGGNYGYTF	TGCAGTGCGGTGGCTAGAGGGGGTAACTATGGCTACACCTTC	TRBV20-1	.	.	TRBJ1-2
CATPRDHSSYEQYF	TGTGCCACCCCCCGGGACCATAGCTCCTACGAGCAGTACTTC	TRBV28	.	few	TRBJ2-7
CASGQNYGYTF	TGTGCCAGCGGGCAGAACTATGGCTACACCTTC	TRBV28	.	many	TRBJ1-2
CASSSDSHSYNEQFF	TGTGCCAGCAGTTCGGACAGCCACTCCTACAATGAGCAGTTCTTC	TRBV11-1	.	many	TRBJ2-1
CATSVGGTDTQYF	TGTGCCACCAGTGTGGGAGGCACAGATACGCAGTATTTT	TRBV24-1	.	.	TRBJ2-3
CSARDPRLEMETQYF	TGCAGTGCTAGGGACCCCAGACTAGAAATGGAGACCCAGTACTTC	TRBV20-1	.	many	TRBJ2-5
CASSQDDRGYGYTF	TGCGCCAGCAGCCAGGACGACAGGGGCTATGGCTACACCTTC	TRBV4-3	TRBD1	many	TRBJ1-2
CASSYSGDYGYTF	TGTGCCAGCAGTTATTCAGGGGACTATGGCTACACCTTC	TRBV6-5	.	.	TRBJ1-2
CSAMRTSGESYEQYF	TGCAGTGCTATGAGAACTAGCGGGGAATCCTACGAGCAGTACTTC	TRBV20-1	TRBD2	.	TRBJ2-7
CASSPTTGFASYEQYF	TGTGCCAGCAGCCCCACCACAGGGTTTGCGTCCTACGAGCAGTACTTC	TRBV12-3/TRBV12-4	.	many	TRBJ2-7
CASSGVGKFNEQFF	TGTGCCAGCAGCGGAGTGGGGAAATTCAATGAGCAGTTCTTC	TRBV9	.	once	TRBJ2-1
CASGQGIRHF	TGTGCCAGCGGACAGGGGATCCGGCATTTT	TRBV28	TRBD1	many	TRBJ1-5